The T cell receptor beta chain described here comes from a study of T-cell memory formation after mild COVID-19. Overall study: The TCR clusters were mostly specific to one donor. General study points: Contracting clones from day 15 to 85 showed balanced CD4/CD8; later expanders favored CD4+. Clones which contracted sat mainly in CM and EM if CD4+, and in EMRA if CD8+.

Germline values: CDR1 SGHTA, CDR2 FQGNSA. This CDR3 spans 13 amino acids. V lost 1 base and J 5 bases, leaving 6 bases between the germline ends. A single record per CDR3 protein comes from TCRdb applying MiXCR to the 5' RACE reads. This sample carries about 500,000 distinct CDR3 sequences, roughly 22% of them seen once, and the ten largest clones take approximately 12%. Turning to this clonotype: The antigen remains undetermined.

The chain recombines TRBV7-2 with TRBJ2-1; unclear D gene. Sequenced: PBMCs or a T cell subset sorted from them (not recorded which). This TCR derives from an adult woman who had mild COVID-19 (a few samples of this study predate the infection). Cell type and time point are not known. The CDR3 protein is CASSLDPNNEQFF. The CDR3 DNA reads TGTGCCAGCAGCTTAGATCCAAACAATGAGCAGTTCTTC.